This TCR beta chain was captured in a study of cytomegalovirus exposure and HLA in healthy donors (dated by TCRdb to about 2017). General notes on the study: An earlier analysis of 550 to 700 of the donors reported 250 to 300 Gb of sequence data and some 120 million unique TCR beta sequences from some 180 million T cells. An early release covering roughly 580 HLA-typed donors comprised about 310 gigabases of sequencing data and 85 million to 100 million unique TCR sequences. Of the roughly 420 genotyped donors, 65% to 90% were placed in the genetic ancestry cluster associated with self-reported Caucasian donors. The study aimed to test whether cataloging public T cell receptors could reveal signatures of past pathogen exposure. The study profiled the T cell repertoires of hundreds of subjects by immunosequencing and related them to cytomegalovirus serostatus. In addition to the first cohort of hundreds of subjects, a separate validation cohort of 120 different subjects was used. The study combined high-throughput TCR immunosequencing, statistical association of individual TCRs with disease status, and machine learning to predict cytomegalovirus infection status. A later analysis re-examined previously published TCR beta repertoires from 500 to 700 donors and added high-resolution HLA genotyping to investigate patterns of TCR occurrence. In the later analysis, no new phenotypic data were used to find candidate immune exposures; instead, reliance was placed on TCR beta sequences and their occurrence across donors. An earlier analysis of around 540 of the donors applied high-throughput TCR beta sequencing to assess whether each TCR beta V gene segment acted as functional or pseudogenic. Donor age, sex, ethnicity and CMV serostatus were compiled alongside the repertoire data. Genome-wide SNP genotypes for about 65% of the roughly 670 donors were used in a later genetic analysis, which treated that subset as a discovery cohort. All discovery cohort repertoires had been generated on a single sequencing platform. Class I and class II HLA loci were covered by the typing at four-digit resolution. Typing coverage differed by locus: A, B, C, DRB1 and DQB1 were typed in roughly 620-640 donors, DQA1 in about 510, DPA1 in around 580, and DPB1 in around 440. About 5 DR-DQ haplotypes were handled as single units for association and clustering, since linkage in the cohort was strong. On average, roughly 240,000 unique TCR beta nucleotide sequences were sequenced per donor among some 420 genotyped donors of the cohort, with 15% to 20% of those sequences being non-productive.

In total, over 600 healthy bone marrow donors made up the cohort. Cohort members were all nominally healthy when sampled, although unrecorded immune exposures were likely present. The donor was CMV seropositive and belonged to the group of over 250 seropositive cohort members. Each donor provided a peripheral blood sample, and peripheral blood mononuclear cells were used for TCR beta sequencing. Genomic DNA extraction from the blood cell samples was performed with the Qiagen DNeasy Blood Extraction Kit. Details on this clone: The target of this receptor is not known. Base qualities are missing; no much larger clone stands one base away.

Counted from cysteine to phenylalanine, this CDR3 has 16 amino acids. This entry keeps only the CDR3 DNA: 48 bases, framed from base 1. V is trimmed back by 3 bases and J by 4 bases, and the junction contains 8 bases that no gene match accounts for. CDR1 SGHVS and CDR2 FQNEAQ were looked up in the germline V gene. Libraries were constructed by the immunoSEQ multiplex PCR assay. A mixture of 60 forward primers for TCR Vbeta segments and 13 reverse primers for TCR Jbeta segments was used in the multiplex PCR. The CDR3 region of rearranged TCR beta genes was amplified from genomic DNA with a multiplex PCR assay. On the Illumina HiSeq System, the amplified TCR beta libraries were sequenced as 87-base-pair reads. Concerning the study's data processing: In a later analysis, roughly 80 million unique TCR beta chains were counted across the 690 or so repertoires, and about 9.9 million of these chains were shared by at least two donors. A nearest-neighbor algorithm error-corrected the raw reads and collapsed the reads into unique sequences, merging closely related sequences to remove PCR and sequencing errors. V, D and J gene segments were assigned by aligning CDR3 sequences to IMGT reference sequences. For a sequence to be retained, at least a six-nucleotide match to both a V gene segment and a J gene segment was required. A rearrangement counted as productive if the CDR3 had no stop codons and remained in frame with V and J, and every other rearrangement counted as non-productive. CDR3 was defined by IMGT convention, running from the second conserved V-encoded cysteine to the conserved J-encoded phenylalanine. The earlier analysis of approximately 590 of the donors excluded any sequence lacking an unambiguous match to a single V gene segment. An earlier analysis of roughly 590 of the donors called V segments functional above 56.7% productive rearrangements and segregating when the between-donor standard deviation exceeded 5%. A statistical classification framework was built to diagnose cytomegalovirus status from the catalog of TCR beta chain sequences. A later analysis assigned V and J genes by comparing TCR nucleotide sequences with IMGT/GENE-DB human TR gene sequences. A later analysis assigned CDR3 sequences and most-parsimonious VDJ recombination scenarios with the TCRdist pipeline. In a later analysis, each TCR beta chain was defined by its CDR3 amino acid sequence together with its V-gene family, and reads without a unique V-gene family were excluded. As a way to deal with suspected cross-contamination and a sequencing artifact, a later analysis dropped roughly 620 nucleotide sequences that were highly shared and had low generation probability. A later analysis calculated a clonal expansion index for each public chain from normalized within-repertoire ranks of inferred template counts. A later analysis computed generation probabilities with a VDJ recombination model fitted to out-of-frame rearrangements, and checked the results against IGoR. Hypergeometric tests were used in a later analysis to score TCR-TCR, TCR-HLA and TCR-CMV co-occurrence, with a repertoire-size bias correction applied to the TCR pairs. False discovery rates were estimated in a later analysis by permuting HLA or CMV assignments 20 times. A later analysis grouped co-occurring TCRs with DBSCAN, adding TCRdist sequence similarity when clustering within HLA-allele-positive subsets. For co-occurrence clustering, repertoires with fewer than 30,000 or more than 120,000 public chains were excluded, along with four or five repertoires with anomalous nucleotide sharing. In TCRdb, the immuneACCESS table is reduced to in-frame sequences with V and J assigned. These tables do not hold every clone; where another copy was compared, an unresolved V gene accounts for under half, and the others remain unexplained. V and J calls plus clone size are reproduced from that table; the DNA served to infer D and trimming. The sample table shows about 110,000 clones, and around 76% are seen once. The top ten clones comprise under 15% of the sample.

The paper as a whole reports these results and caveats: The study listed 150 to 200 TCR beta chains as associated with cytomegalovirus. The sequencing pipeline was judged likely to have produced a cluster of highly shared sequence variants as a technical artifact. The presence/absence analyses assumed that sequencing depth was roughly uniform across donors, and that assumption may not be true. In this cohort, only TCR beta chains were sequenced, and detectable features were limited by the absence of alpha or paired-chain data. A further reported finding was that TCR beta sequences accurately predicted the HLA-A and HLA-B alleles for most subjects in the first cohort. HLA typing was unavailable for some donors at each locus, so association tests used only the typed subset. According to a later analysis, parvovirus B19, influenza, CMV and Epstein-Barr virus appeared linked to several top co-occurrence clusters. The only immune exposure information available for the cohort was CMV serostatus. Most TCR sequences were observed very rarely across donors, whereas some public TCRs were present in many individuals. The authors suggested that the approach could potentially be extended to other disease states and immunological phenotypes. Compared with the roughly 670-donor mean, donors in an Asian-associated ancestry cluster had fewer N-insertions in productive TCRs, according to a later genetic analysis. In a later analysis, most CMV-associated TCR beta chains were found to appear HLA-restricted, with HLA associations seemingly driven largely by CMV exposure. The 87-base-pair reads could not distinguish some IMGT-functional V segments, including TRBV6-2 and TRBV6-3, so those segments were excluded. Strong co-occurrence of HLA alleles, especially DR and DQ, made assigning TCR associations to individual alleles difficult. According to a later analysis, TCR association rates differed among HLA loci, with DRB1 alleles showing the most associated TCRs and HLA-C alleles showing the fewest. The classifier was reported to diagnose cytomegalovirus status with high specificity and sensitivity in both the original and validation cohorts. In an earlier analysis of under 600 of the donors, most TCR beta V segments were observed in productive rearrangements about 90% or about 30% of the time, broadly matching IMGT annotations. At a false discovery rate of 0.05, a later analysis linked around 17,000 TCR beta sequences to specific HLA alleles. Linkage disequilibrium might explain the correlated functional status among segregating V segments, but an unknown experimental factor could not be excluded. Because counts were too low, roughly 18 rarely observed V segments, including chromosome 9 orphons, were left out of the earlier analysis of over 550 of the donors. In vitro tests confirmed that a few of the cytomegalovirus-associated TCR beta chains recognize cytomegalovirus antigens. A later genetic analysis associated a missense DCLRE1C variant with V-gene and J-gene trimming of TCR beta chains, and an independent cohort replicated the association. Compared with equally common non-associated chains, HLA-associated TCR beta chains in a later analysis were more clonally expanded and had lower generation probabilities.

Sequences were obtained from PBMCs. This receptor was taken from a man younger than 45 in good health and CMV-seropositive. Recombination connected TRBV7-8 to TRBJ2-7; the central 11 bases match TRBD2. Here is the DNA: TGTGCCAGCAGCTTGGCTGTGGGACTAGCGGTATACGAGCAGTACTTC. Translated, it gives CASSLAVGLAVYEQYF. Reference TRBV7-8 and TRBJ2-7 genes cover what lies past the CDR3, so the full variable domain is GAGVSQSPRYKVAKRGQDVALRCDPISGHVSLFWYQQALGQGPEFLTYFQNEAQLDKSGLPSDRFFAERPEGSVSTLKIQRTQQEDSAVYLCASSLAVGLAVYEQYFGPGTRLTVT.